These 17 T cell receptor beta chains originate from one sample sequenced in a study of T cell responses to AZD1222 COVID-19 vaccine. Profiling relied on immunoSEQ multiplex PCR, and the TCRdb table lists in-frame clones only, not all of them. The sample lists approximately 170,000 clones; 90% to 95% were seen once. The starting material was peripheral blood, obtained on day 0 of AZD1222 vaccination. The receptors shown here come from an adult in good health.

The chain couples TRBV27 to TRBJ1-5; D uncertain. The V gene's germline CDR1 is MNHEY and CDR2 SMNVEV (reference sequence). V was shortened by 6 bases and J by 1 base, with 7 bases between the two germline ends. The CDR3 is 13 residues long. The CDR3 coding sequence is TGTGCCAGCAGACACAAAAGCAATCAGCCCCAGCATTTT. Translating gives CASRHKSNQPQHF.

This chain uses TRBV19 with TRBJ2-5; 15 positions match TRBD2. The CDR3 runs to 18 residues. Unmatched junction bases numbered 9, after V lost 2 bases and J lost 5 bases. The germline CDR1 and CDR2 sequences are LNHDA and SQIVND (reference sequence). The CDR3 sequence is CASSIRGLAGGPKETQYF. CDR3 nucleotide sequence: TGTGCCAGTAGTATAAGAGGACTAGCGGGAGGGCCGAAGGAGACCCAGTACTTC.

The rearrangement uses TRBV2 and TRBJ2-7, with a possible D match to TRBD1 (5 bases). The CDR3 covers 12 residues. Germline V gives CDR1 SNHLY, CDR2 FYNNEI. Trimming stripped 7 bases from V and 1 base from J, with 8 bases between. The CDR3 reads CASIRGSYEQYF. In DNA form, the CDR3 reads TGTGCCAGCATTAGGGGTTCCTACGAGCAGTACTTC.

CDR3 loop: CASSPFMQGNTEAFF. The CDR3 bases are TGTGCCAGCAGCCCCTTTATGCAGGGTAACACTGAAGCTTTCTTT. The chain links TRBV3-1 (or the pseudogene TRBV3-2) to TRBJ1-1; TRBD1 might be the D (5 bases). The germline V gene has CDR1 LGHDT and CDR2 YNNKEL (reference sequence). CDR3 length equals 15 residues. Trimming took 4 bases from V and 2 from J, leaving 14 bases between them.

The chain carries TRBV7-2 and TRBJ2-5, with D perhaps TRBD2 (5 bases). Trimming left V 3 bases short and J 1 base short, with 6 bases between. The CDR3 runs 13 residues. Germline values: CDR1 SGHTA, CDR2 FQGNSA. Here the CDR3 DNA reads TGTGCCAGCAGCTTTGGACTCCAAGAGACCCAGTACTTC. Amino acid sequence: CASSFGLQETQYF.

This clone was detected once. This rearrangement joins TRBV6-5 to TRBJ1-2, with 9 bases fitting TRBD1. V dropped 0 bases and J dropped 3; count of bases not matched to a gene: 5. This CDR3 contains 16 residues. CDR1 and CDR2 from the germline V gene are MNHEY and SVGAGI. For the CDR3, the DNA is TGTGCCAGCAGTTACTCAGACAGGGGGTTGGACTATGGCTACACCTTC. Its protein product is CASSYSDRGLDYGYTF.

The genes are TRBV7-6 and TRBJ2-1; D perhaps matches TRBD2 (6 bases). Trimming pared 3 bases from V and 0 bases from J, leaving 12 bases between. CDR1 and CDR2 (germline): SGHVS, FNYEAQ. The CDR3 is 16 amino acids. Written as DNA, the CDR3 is TGTGCCAGCAGCTTCGGCGGGAAGAGCTCCTACAATGAGCAGTTCTTC. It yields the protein CASSFGGKSSYNEQFF. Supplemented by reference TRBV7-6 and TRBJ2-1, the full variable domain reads GAGVSQSPRYKVTKRGQDVALRCDPISGHVSLYWYRQALGQGPEFLTYFNYEAQQDKSGLPNDRFSAERPEGSISTLTIQRTEQRDSAMYRCASSFGGKSSYNEQFFGPGTRLTVL.

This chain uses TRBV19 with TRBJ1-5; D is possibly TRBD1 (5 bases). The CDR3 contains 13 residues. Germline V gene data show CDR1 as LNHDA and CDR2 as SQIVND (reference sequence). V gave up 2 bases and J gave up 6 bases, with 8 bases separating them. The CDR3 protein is CASSISGTQPQHF. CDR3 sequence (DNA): TGTGCCAGTAGTATATCGGGGACTCAGCCCCAGCATTTT.

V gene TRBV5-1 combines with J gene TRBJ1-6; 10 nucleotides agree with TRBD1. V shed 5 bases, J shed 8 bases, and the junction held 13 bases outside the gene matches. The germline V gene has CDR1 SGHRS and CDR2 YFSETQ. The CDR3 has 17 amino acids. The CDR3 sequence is CASRPGTGEVVDSPLHF. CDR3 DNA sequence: TGCGCCAGCAGACCCGGGACAGGGGAGGTGGTAGATTCACCCCTCCACTTT.

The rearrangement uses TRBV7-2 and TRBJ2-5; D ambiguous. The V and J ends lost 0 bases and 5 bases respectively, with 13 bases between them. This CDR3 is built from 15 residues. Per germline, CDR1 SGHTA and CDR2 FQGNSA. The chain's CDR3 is CASSLARQRWETQYF. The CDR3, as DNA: TGTGCCAGCAGCTTAGCCCGCCAAAGGTGGGAGACCCAGTACTTC.

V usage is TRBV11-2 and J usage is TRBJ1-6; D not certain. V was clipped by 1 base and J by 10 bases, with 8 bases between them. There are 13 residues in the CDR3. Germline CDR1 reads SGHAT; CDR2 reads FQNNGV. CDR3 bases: TGTGCCAGCAGCTTAGGATGGGAATCACCCCTCCACTTT. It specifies CASSLGWESPLHF.

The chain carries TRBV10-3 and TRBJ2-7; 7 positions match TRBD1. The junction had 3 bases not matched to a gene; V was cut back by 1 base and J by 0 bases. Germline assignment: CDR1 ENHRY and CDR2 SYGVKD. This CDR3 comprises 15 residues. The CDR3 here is CAISELQGSSYEQYF. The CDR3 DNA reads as TGTGCCATCAGTGAGTTACAGGGGAGCTCCTACGAGCAGTACTTC.

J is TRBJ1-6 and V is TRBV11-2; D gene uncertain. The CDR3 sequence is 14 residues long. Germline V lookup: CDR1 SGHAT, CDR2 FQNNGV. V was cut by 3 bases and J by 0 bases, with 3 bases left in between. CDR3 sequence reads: CASSFTSYNSPLHF. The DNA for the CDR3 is TGTGCCAGCAGCTTTACCTCCTATAATTCACCCCTCCACTTT.

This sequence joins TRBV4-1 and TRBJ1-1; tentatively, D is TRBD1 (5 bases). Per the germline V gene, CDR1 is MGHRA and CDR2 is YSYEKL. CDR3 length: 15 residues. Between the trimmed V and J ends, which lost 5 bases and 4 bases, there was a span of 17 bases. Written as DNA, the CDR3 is TGCGCCAGCAGCAAAACCCCAGGGCCGGGCACTGAAGCTTTCTTT. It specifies CASSKTPGPGTEAFF.

For the CDR3, the DNA is TGCGCCAGCAGGGACTCCCCAGGAGAGACCCAGTACTTC. Protein product: CASRDSPGETQYF. The chain combines TRBV5-1 with TRBJ2-5; TRBD2 might be the D (5 bases). Trimming took 5 bases from V and 4 from J, leaving 12 bases between them. The CDR3 is 13 amino acids. From germline, CDR1 is SGHRS and CDR2 YFSETQ.

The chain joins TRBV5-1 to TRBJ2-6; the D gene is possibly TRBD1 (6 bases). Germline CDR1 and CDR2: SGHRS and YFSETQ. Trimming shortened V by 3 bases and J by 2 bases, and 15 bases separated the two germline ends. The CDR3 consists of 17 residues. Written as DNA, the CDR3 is TGCGCCAGCAGCTATGTGCAGGGGTCCCCTGGGGCCAACGTCCTGACTTTC. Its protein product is CASSYVQGSPGANVLTF.

CDR3 residues: CASKVYERNQPQHF. CDR3 sequence (DNA): TGTGCCAGTAAAGTTTATGAACGCAATCAGCCCCAGCATTTT. This chain uses TRBV19 with TRBJ1-5; no definite D call. Germline CDR1 LNHDA, CDR2 SQIVND (reference sequence). Trimming pared 7 bases from V and 2 bases from J, leaving 12 bases between. The CDR3 covers 14 residues.